This T cell receptor (beta chain) originates from a study of T-cell reconstitution after alpha-beta-depleted transplantation in children. The authors prepared the TCRbeta library with unique molecular identifiers. A single record per CDR3 protein comes from TCRdb applying MiXCR to the PCR reads. The sample lists 490,000 or so distinct CDR3 sequences; approximately 12% were seen once. This CDR3 is 12 amino acids long. V lost 6 bases, J lost 4 bases, and 0 bases stayed unmatched. There are a few counts of this clonotype. V is TRBV12-3 or TRBV12-4 and J is TRBJ2-5, with 9 positions matching TRBD1. Source: PBMCs from the stem cell graft donor, taken from the stem cell graft. This TCR was recovered from a human donor who donated a stem cell graft to a child with combined immunodeficiency. The CDR3 region has the DNA TGTGCCAGCAGGGGACAGGGAGAGACCCAGTACTTC. Its translation is CASRGQGETQYF.